The rows below give T cell receptor beta chains drawn from one sample of a study of PD-1 blockade in mismatch repair-deficient tumors. Assay: immunoSEQ multiplex PCR; the TCRdb copy retains only in-frame clones and omits some. Of approximately 110,000 clones in the sample, over 60% were seen once. The source material was peripheral blood, sampled about 13 months after starting pembrolizumab. The receptors here all came from an adult with mismatch repair-deficient cancer. Both conserved end residues are part of each CDR3. Fields, in order: V gene, D gene, CDR3 protein. A D gene is named only where the DNA matches it firmly.

TRBV5-6 TRBD1 CASSLRTTGGGQETQYF
TRBV30 TRBD2 CAWSVLREPYEQYF
TRBV5-1 - CASSSGTLSEQYF
TRBV7-3 - CASSSGLMNTEAFF
TRBV15 TRBD1 CATSRRTGGNQPQHF
TRBV6-5 - CASSYYSYEQYF
TRBV21-1 - CASSKGLRDRESHEQFF
TRBV6-6 TRBD1 CASSGTRQGNGYTF
TRBV9 - CASSVRQGNTDTQYF
TRBV18 TRBD2 CASSLRRGGYYPGGIYEQYF
TRBV6-4 - CASSDGRYGYTF
TRBV5-1 TRBD1 CASSFTGGWDQPQHF
TRBV29-1 - CSVESGQGTEAFF
TRBV11-3 - CASSFSSISYEQYF
TRBV27 - CASSSSRQVHGYTF
TRBV7-9 - CASSLELSYEQYF
TRBV5-1 TRBD1 CASSVTGVEGYTF
TRBV21-1 - CASSKTHFNPSGITGELFF
TRBV5-6 TRBD2 CASSLESAGGAYEQYF
TRBV6-5 - CASSRGYDNQPQHF